A selection of T cell receptor beta chains follows, all from one sample in a study of T cell responses to AZD1222 COVID-19 vaccine. This table comes from immunoSEQ multiplex PCR, and its TCRdb copy is limited to in-frame clones, with some not included. The sample carries 150,000 to 200,000 clones, around nine tenths recorded once. This specimen consisted of peripheral blood, obtained 28 days after the second dose of the MenACWY control vaccine. All receptors derive from an adult who received the MenACWY meningococcal vaccine as a control. CDR3s include the opening cysteine and the closing phenylalanine or tryptophan. A D gene is named only where the DNA matches it firmly. Clone size is shown for a subset of rows, as once, few, many or a class of expanded clone.

abundance	v_gene	len	j_gene	d_gene	CDR3aa	CDR3nt
.	TRBV14	13	TRBJ1-1	.	CASSQQMNTEAFF	TGTGCCAGCAGCCAACAGATGAACACTGAAGCTTTCTTT
.	TRBV29-1	15	TRBJ2-7	TRBD2	CSAEKAGVDSYEQYF	TGCAGCGCCGAAAAAGCGGGAGTGGACTCCTACGAGCAGTACTTC
once	TRBV9	15	TRBJ2-5	TRBD2	CASSTPLAGVETQYF	TGTGCCAGCAGTACCCCCTTAGCGGGAGTAGAGACCCAGTACTTC
.	TRBV19	13	TRBJ2-1	.	CARGQTARTEQFF	TGTGCCAGGGGACAAACCGCTCGCACTGAGCAGTTCTTC
.	TRBV14	14	TRBJ1-2	TRBD1	CASSRAGGFNGYTF	TGTGCCAGCAGCCGAGCAGGGGGCTTCAATGGCTACACCTTC
.	TRBV4-3	16	TRBJ2-3	TRBD2	CASSQDFGGRVDTQYF	TGCGCCAGCAGCCAAGATTTTGGCGGGAGAGTCGATACGCAGTATTTT
.	TRBV6-5	14	TRBJ2-1	TRBD1	CASSSRGSYNEQFF	TGTGCCAGCAGTTCCAGGGGGTCCTACAATGAGCAGTTCTTC
.	TRBV6-5	14	TRBJ2-5	.	CASSLGLREETQYF	TGTGCCAGCAGTCTGGGTTTAAGGGAAGAGACCCAGTACTTC
.	TRBV29-1	14	TRBJ1-3	.	CSVGDRSSGNTIYF	TGCAGCGTGGGGGACCGTAGCTCTGGAAACACCATATATTTT
.	TRBV5-8	12	TRBJ2-3	.	CASSLRADTQYF	TGTGCCAGCAGCCTGCGGGCAGATACGCAGTATTTT
.	TRBV3-1/TRBV3-2	14	TRBJ2-7	TRBD2	CASSQGLAVGEQYF	TGTGCCAGCAGCCAGGGACTAGCGGTTGGCGAGCAGTACTTC
.	TRBV6-2/TRBV6-3	15	TRBJ1-3	TRBD1	CASSYYRGSGNTIYF	TGTGCCAGCAGTTACTACAGGGGGAGTGGAAACACCATATATTTT
.	TRBV11-2	13	TRBJ1-1	TRBD1	CASSPPGQGGAFF	TGTGCCAGCAGCCCTCCCGGACAGGGTGGCGCTTTCTTT
.	TRBV27	16	TRBJ2-1	.	CASTRTSSTSYNEQFF	TGTGCCAGCACGAGAACGTCGTCGACGTCCTACAATGAGCAGTTCTTC
few	TRBV6-2/TRBV6-3	16	TRBJ1-3	.	CASSYSTDRPRGTIYF	TGTGCCAGCAGTTACTCGACAGACCGGCCCCGGGGGACCATATATTTT
.	TRBV4-3	16	TRBJ1-1	TRBD1	CASSQTAGTVNTEAFF	TGCGCCAGCAGCCAAACCGCCGGGACAGTCAACACTGAAGCTTTCTTT